A selection of T cell receptor beta chains follows, all from one sample in a study of blood T cell repertoires in COVID-19. Here immunoSEQ multiplex PCR was the method, and the copy in TCRdb shows in-frame clones only, minus some. The table shows about 94,000 clones, with about 86% occurring only once. The material sequenced was peripheral blood. These receptors all stem from a woman aged 60 to 75 in a cohort sampled during active or convalescent COVID-19. CDR3s include the opening cysteine and the closing phenylalanine or tryptophan. D genes are given only for firm matches. Some rows mark clone size as missing; the rest say once, few, many or name a class of expanded clone.

TRBJ1-2 . TRBV27 . CASSLYRDHGYTF TGTGCCAGCAGCTTGTACAGGGACCACGGCTACACCTTC
TRBJ2-2 TRBD2 TRBV5-8 . CASSLAGLGIGGELFF TGTGCCAGCAGCTTGGCGGGACTAGGGATCGGCGGGGAGCTGTTTTTT
TRBJ1-1 . TRBV24-1 . CATPGGGGSTEAFF TGTGCCACCCCGGGAGGTGGGGGGAGTACTGAAGCTTTCTTT
TRBJ1-5 . TRBV2 . CASREDAGGNQPQHF TGTGCCAGCAGGGAGGACGCCGGGGGGAATCAGCCCCAGCATTTT
TRBJ2-1 . TRBV6-5 . CAGRAGTEQFF TGTGCCGGCAGGGCCGGGACAGAGCAGTTCTTC
TRBJ2-7 TRBD2 TRBV7-2 . CASSWRLAGAYEQYF TGTGCCAGCAGCTGGCGTCTAGCGGGGGCATACGAGCAGTACTTC
TRBJ2-6 . TRBV7-9 . CASSLTAVDSGANVLTF TGTGCCAGCAGCTTAACAGCCGTCGACTCTGGGGCCAACGTCCTGACTTTC
TRBJ1-6 . TRBV11-2 . CASSLLPDRRGSYSPLHF TGTGCCAGCAGCTTACTCCCGGACAGAAGGGGATCCTATTCACCCCTCCACTTT
TRBJ1-5 . TRBV2 . CASAQGQSDSNQPQHF TGTGCCAGCGCTCAAGGACAGAGTGATAGCAATCAGCCCCAGCATTTT
TRBJ2-3 . TRBV7-9 once CASTWTVDGSTQYF TGTGCCAGCACCTGGACAGTCGACGGTTCTACGCAGTATTTT
TRBJ2-7 TRBD1 TRBV10-3 . CAIRAMGTGRAYEQYF TGTGCCATCAGGGCCATGGGGACAGGGAGGGCCTACGAGCAGTACTTC